This TCR beta chain was sequenced for a study of shared clonotypes between healthy human individuals. Study details: Researchers assigned three CD4 naive, three CD4 memory, two CD8 naive and one CD8 memory plate to each donor.

For this clone: Its target is unknown.

Naive CD8 cells lacked CD45RO and underwent positive selection for CCR7, leaving out terminally differentiated effector memory CD45RA+ cells. Assay used: immunoSEQ multiplex PCR; TCRdb lists only in-frame clones, some missing. The sample gives over 750,000 clones, about 97% of which show up once; over 0.2% is in the top ten. Points from the study as a whole: All-four-donor shared clonotypes had higher generation probabilities than non-shared clonotypes did. Clonotype sharing among donors was thought likely to change with sequencing depth.

The sample taken for sequencing was naive CD8+ T cells sorted from blood. The sequence came from a man aged 25-40 years in good health.

For the CDR3, the DNA is TGCGCCAGCAGCCAAGAGACCAGGGGGGGTGGCAATCAGCCCCAGCATTTT. This codes for CASSQETRGGGNQPQHF. The chain couples TRBV4-1 to TRBJ1-5; TRBD1 agrees at 7 bases. With V trimmed by 0 bases and J by 2 bases, 7 bases remained unmatched. This CDR3 has 17 amino acids. The germline V gene has CDR1 MGHRA and CDR2 YSYEKL.